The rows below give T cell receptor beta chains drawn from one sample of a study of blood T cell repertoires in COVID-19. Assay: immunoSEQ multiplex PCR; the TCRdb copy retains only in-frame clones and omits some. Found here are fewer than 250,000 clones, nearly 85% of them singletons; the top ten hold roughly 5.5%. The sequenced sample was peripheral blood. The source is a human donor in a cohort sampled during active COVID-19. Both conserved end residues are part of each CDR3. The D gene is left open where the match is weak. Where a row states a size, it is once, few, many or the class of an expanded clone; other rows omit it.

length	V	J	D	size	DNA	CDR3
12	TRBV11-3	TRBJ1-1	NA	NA	TGTGCCAGCAGCGGCAGGAACACTGAAGCTTTCTTT	CASSGRNTEAFF
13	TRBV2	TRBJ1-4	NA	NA	TGTGCCAGCAAGCGGACCCAAAATGAAAAACTGTTTTTT	CASKRTQNEKLFF
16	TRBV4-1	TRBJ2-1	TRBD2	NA	TGCGCCAGCAGCCGTACTAGCGGGGGGGCAATTAGTGAGCAGTTCTTC	CASSRTSGGAISEQFF
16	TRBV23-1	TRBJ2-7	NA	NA	TGCGCCCTCGGGCCGGGGGGCCTTCGAGGGAATTGCGAGCAGTACTTC	CALGPGGLRGNCEQYF
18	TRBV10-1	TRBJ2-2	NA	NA	TGCGCCAGCAGTGAGACAGCAACGACGGGGGCGAACACCGGGGAGCTGTTTTTT	CASSETATTGANTGELFF
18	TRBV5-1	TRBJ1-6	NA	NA	TGCGCCAGCAGCCCACTACGCAACGACAGAAACTATAATTCACCCCTCCACTTT	CASSPLRNDRNYNSPLHF
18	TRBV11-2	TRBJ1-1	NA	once	TGTGCCAGCAGCCCCCGTTTTCAAACAGCTGTTAAGAACACTGAAGCTTTCTTT	CASSPRFQTAVKNTEAFF
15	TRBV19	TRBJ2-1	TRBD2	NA	TGTGCCAGTAGTGAGGCGGGGGGATCCTACAATGAGCAGTTCTTC	CASSEAGGSYNEQFF
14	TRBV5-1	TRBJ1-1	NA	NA	TGCGCCAGCAAAATCCAGATCATGAACACTGAAGCTTTCTTT	CASKIQIMNTEAFF
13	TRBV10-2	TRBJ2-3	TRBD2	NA	TGCGCCAGCAGGGATAGCGGGAAAGATACGCAGTATTTT	CASRDSGKDTQYF
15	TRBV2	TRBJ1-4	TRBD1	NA	TGTGCCAGCAGTGTGTATGGACAGGGGAATGAAAAACTGTTTTTT	CASSVYGQGNEKLFF
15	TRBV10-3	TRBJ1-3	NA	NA	TGTGCCATCAGTGAAGGGGGAGCCCCTGGAAACACCATATATTTT	CAISEGGAPGNTIYF
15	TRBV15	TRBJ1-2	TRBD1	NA	TGTGCCACCAGCAGAGATCCGGGACAGGACCATGGCTACACCTTC	CATSRDPGQDHGYTF